This TCR beta chain was identified in a study of blood T cells in healthy people across ages. Study overall: Roughly one uniquely barcoded beta molecule per two T cells was captured. Overall study findings and caveats: Naive and antigen-experienced cells could not be conclusively compared, given unsorted PBMCs. TCR beta diversity correlated strongly with naive T cell percentage. TCR beta diversity per million T cells fell roughly linearly with age.

In this sample, this clonotype turned up a few times. Its antigen is currently unknown. This CDR3 has 14 amino acids. Trimming cost V 3 bases and J 1 base, with 10 bases left between them. Germline V gene sequence: CDR1 KGHSH, CDR2 LQKENI. A second PCR of roughly 7 to 11 cycles used a sample-barcoded 5' primer and a J-beta primer mix. TCRdb passed the 5' RACE reads through MiXCR, listing each CDR3 protein once. The sample lists about 670,000 distinct CDR3 sequences; around 38% were seen once. The chain combines TRBV18 with TRBJ2-7; D is perhaps TRBD2 (7 bases). The specimen was blood. The sequence came from a man of 80 years or more in good health. The CDR3 region has the DNA TGTGCCAGCTCACCTAAGGGGGGGTCCTACGAGCAGTACTTC. The encoded protein is CASSPKGGSYEQYF.